The rows below give T cell receptor beta chains drawn from one sample of a study of control samples from healthy donors and cancer patients. This table comes from immunoSEQ multiplex PCR, and its TCRdb copy is limited to in-frame clones, with some not included. The repertoire has about 110,000 clones, 80% to 90% of them found once; the top ten carry approximately 13%. The sample comprised blood. The origin of the receptors is a woman in her forties or fifties in good health. Each CDR3 is given with its conserved first and last residue. A D gene is named only where the DNA matches it firmly. For some rows the clone size is stated as once, few or many, or as a class when expanded; others skip it.

abundance | len | d_gene | j_gene | v_gene | CDR3nt | CDR3aa
. | 15 | . | TRBJ2-1 | TRBV21-1 | TGTGCCAGCACCACGACTAGCGGGGGGGAAAATGAGCAGTTCTTC | CASTTTSGGENEQFF
once | 15 | . | TRBJ1-1 | TRBV13 | TGTGCCAGCAGCCTTCCGACACATATGAACACTGAAGCTTTCTTT | CASSLPTHMNTEAFF
. | 14 | . | TRBJ2-5 | TRBV19 | TGTGCCAGTAAAAGGGGCTCGGGTTGGGAGACCCAGTACTTC | CASKRGSGWETQYF
. | 14 | . | TRBJ2-1 | TRBV7-9 | TGTGCCAGCAGCTCGGATATCTCCTACAATGAGCAGTTCTTC | CASSSDISYNEQFF
. | 16 | TRBD2 | TRBJ2-3 | TRBV7-2 | TGTGCCAGCAGCTTTCTAGCGGGAGGCATCACAGATACGCAGTATTTT | CASSFLAGGITDTQYF
few | 17 | TRBD1 | TRBJ2-7 | TRBV4-3 | TGCGCCAGCAGCCAAGACTGGGGGACAGCGAACTCCTACGAGCAGTACTTC | CASSQDWGTANSYEQYF
. | 16 | . | TRBJ1-6 | TRBV28 | TGTGCCAGCAGGTCCCGGGCCTCAACCTATAATTCACCCCTCCACTTT | CASRSRASTYNSPLHF
. | 14 | . | TRBJ1-1 | TRBV19 | TGTGCCAGTAGCTGGTGGGACGGAGACACTGAAGCTTTCTTT | CASSWWDGDTEAFF
. | 15 | TRBD1 | TRBJ2-7 | TRBV19 | TGTGCCAGTAGTACCGTTCCCGGGACAGGGTTCGAGCAGTACTTC | CASSTVPGTGFEQYF
. | 14 | TRBD1 | TRBJ1-6 | TRBV7-8 | TGTGCCAGCAGCCAAGACAGGGGAGGTTCACCCCTCCACTTT | CASSQDRGGSPLHF
few | 12 | . | TRBJ2-7 | TRBV5-1 | TGCGCCAGCAGCTTGGTCCTGGGCGAGCAGTACTTC | CASSLVLGEQYF
. | 14 | TRBD1 | TRBJ1-3 | TRBV2 | TGTGCCAGCAGGGGACAGGTAGCAGGAAACACCATATATTTT | CASRGQVAGNTIYF
. | 16 | . | TRBJ1-1 | TRBV18 | TGTGCCAGCTCACCAGGATATATAGGGATTAACACTGAAGCTTTCTTT | CASSPGYIGINTEAFF
few | 14 | TRBD1 | TRBJ2-3 | TRBV27 | TGTGCCAGCAGTTTTACAGGGGGCACAGATACGCAGTATTTT | CASSFTGGTDTQYF
. | 11 | . | TRBJ1-1 | TRBV6-5 | TGTGCCAGCAGTCACGGGCGTCGGGCTTTCTTT | CASSHGRRAFF
. | 13 | . | TRBJ2-6 | TRBV6-5 | TGTGCCACCTTACGCTCTGGGGCCAACGTCCTGACTTTC | CATLRSGANVLTF
. | 15 | TRBD2 | TRBJ2-7 | TRBV27 | TGTGCCAGCAGTTGGGCCACGGGAGGTCGCTACGAGCAGTACTTC | CASSWATGGRYEQYF
. | 13 | TRBD1 | TRBJ1-1 | TRBV12-3/TRBV12-4 | TGTGCCAGCATTGGGACAGGGACCTCCGAAGCTTTCTTT | CASIGTGTSEAFF
. | 15 | . | TRBJ2-2 | TRBV7-2 | TGTGCCAGCAGCTTAGACCGGGGTTCCATAGGGGAGCTGTTTTTT | CASSLDRGSIGELFF
. | 17 | TRBD1 | TRBJ2-7 | TRBV15 | TGTGCCACCAGCAGAGATCTTCCCGGGACAGGGGTACACGAGCAGTACTTC | CATSRDLPGTGVHEQYF
. | 15 | . | TRBJ2-1 | TRBV13 | TGTGCCAGCATCCTACAGGGCCGGGGTTTGAATGAGCAGTTCTTC | CASILQGRGLNEQFF
. | 15 | TRBD2 | TRBJ2-3 | TRBV29-1 | TGCAGCGTTGAAGACGGGACTAGCAACACAGATACGCAGTATTTT | CSVEDGTSNTDTQYF
. | 13 | . | TRBJ2-1 | TRBV28 | TGTGCCAGCAGTTTTATCAGTTACAATGAGCAGTTCTTC | CASSFISYNEQFF
. | 16 | . | TRBJ2-5 | TRBV2 | TGTGCCAGCAGTGTATGGGGCCGGGACGAACAAGAGACCCAGTACTTC | CASSVWGRDEQETQYF
. | 13 | . | TRBJ1-4 | TRBV19 | TGTGCCAGTACCGTTACAGGGTTGGGAAAACTGTTTTTT | CASTVTGLGKLFF
few | 14 | . | TRBJ2-5 | TRBV5-4 | TGTGCCAGCAGCCAGGACAGACGACAAGAGACCCAGTACTTC | CASSQDRRQETQYF
. | 15 | TRBD1 | TRBJ2-5 | TRBV27 | TGTGCCAGCAGTTTAGTGGGACAGGGACAAGAGACCCAGTACTTC | CASSLVGQGQETQYF
. | 15 | TRBD2 | TRBJ2-1 | TRBV19 | TGTGCCAGTAGCCTTAGCGGGGGGGTCAGCAATGAGCAGTTCTTC | CASSLSGGVSNEQFF
. | 14 | . | TRBJ1-1 | TRBV6-2/TRBV6-3 | TGTGCCAGCAGTACCAGGGAAGGGAACACTGAAGCTTTCTTT | CASSTREGNTEAFF
. | 13 | . | TRBJ1-6 | TRBV30 | TGTGCCTGGAGTGGAGGGGCGGATTCACCCCTCCACTTT | CAWSGGADSPLHF
. | 11 | . | TRBJ2-7 | TRBV11-2 | TGTGCCAGCAGCTTATCCCCCGAGCAGTACTTC | CASSLSPEQYF
. | 12 | . | TRBJ1-1 | TRBV11-3 | TGTGCCAGCAGCTCGACGCGCCCTGAAGCTTTCTTT | CASSSTRPEAFF
. | 15 | . | TRBJ2-2 | TRBV27 | TGTGCCAGCAGTTTACGACAGGCCACCACCGGGGAGCTGTTTTTT | CASSLRQATTGELFF
once | 13 | TRBD1 | TRBJ1-1 | TRBV19 | TGTGCCAGTAGCGGACAGGGGGGGCTTGAAGCTTTCTTT | CASSGQGGLEAFF
. | 13 | . | TRBJ2-7 | TRBV6-5 | TGTGCCAGCAGGCAAACGGGGACCTACGAGCAGTACTTC | CASRQTGTYEQYF
. | 11 | . | TRBJ1-1 | TRBV29-1 | TGCAGCGGTAGGGGGGGCACTGAAGCTTTCTTT | CSGRGGTEAFF
. | 15 | . | TRBJ2-7 | TRBV21-1 | TGTGCCAGCAGCCCTCGCCCAGGATATATCTACGAGCAGTACTTC | CASSPRPGYIYEQYF
many | 17 | TRBD1 | TRBJ1-1 | TRBV7-3 | TGTGCCAGCAGCCGTTCGGCGGACAGGGCGGTCGGCACTGAAGCTTTCTTT | CASSRSADRAVGTEAFF
. | 15 | . | TRBJ2-1 | TRBV11-3 | TGTGCCAGCAGCTTAGACAGGGGCTCCTACAATGAGCAGTTCTTC | CASSLDRGSYNEQFF
. | 16 | TRBD2 | TRBJ2-1 | TRBV28 | TGTGCCAGCAGTTTGGCCAGCGGGGGGGCCATACATGAGCAGTTCTTC | CASSLASGGAIHEQFF